Below are 19 T cell receptor beta chains sequenced from a single sample in a study of control samples from healthy donors and cancer patients. Only in-frame clones appear in the TCRdb table, and some are missing; sequencing was by immunoSEQ multiplex PCR. In the table there are roughly 370,000 clones, 75% to 95% of which are singletons. The sample consisted of PBMCs. These receptors were taken from a man in his forties with head and neck cancer.

V and J are TRBV30 and TRBJ2-5; 9 bases are shared with TRBD2. The CDR3 has 17 residues. Germline-derived CDR1 and CDR2 are GTSNPN and SVGIG (reference sequence). V lost 1 base and J lost 5; bases outside the gene matches: 14. The DNA for the CDR3 is TGTGCCTGGAGTGAAAAGGGGACTAGCTGGGGCAGGGAGACCCAGTACTTC. Translating gives CAWSEKGTSWGRETQYF.

The J gene is TRBJ1-5, the V gene TRBV5-1; D is unresolved. There are 14 residues in the CDR3. V lost 7 bases and J 0 bases, leaving 11 bases between the germline ends. The germline gives CDR1 SGHRS, CDR2 YFSETQ. DNA for the CDR3: TGCGCCAGCTCGGACGGACTTAGCAATCAGCCCCAGCATTTT. Protein sequence: CASSDGLSNQPQHF.

The V and J genes are TRBV9 and TRBJ2-3, with 7 bases identical to TRBD1. The CDR3 consists of 16 residues. Germline assignment: CDR1 SGDLS and CDR2 YYNGEE. The junction had 4 bases not matched to a gene; V was cut back by 0 bases and J by 0 bases. The CDR3 reads CASSVDGQASTDTQYF. The CDR3 region has the DNA TGTGCCAGCAGCGTAGATGGACAGGCCAGCACAGATACGCAGTATTTT.

The CDR3 spells CASSLTGTSGNTDTQYF. The CDR3 DNA reads TGCGCCAGCAGCTTGACCGGGACTAGCGGAAACACAGATACGCAGTATTTT. J is TRBJ2-3 and V is TRBV5-1; 11 bases align to TRBD2. The CDR3 covers 17 residues. CDR1 SGHRS and CDR2 YFSETQ come from the germline V gene. The trim removed 1 base at V and 2 bases at J, leaving 6 bases unmatched.

The CDR3 sequence: CASSFQSVAGPQETQYF. CDR3 coding DNA: TGTGCCAGCAGCTTCCAGAGCGTAGCGGGGCCCCAAGAGACCCAGTACTTC. The chain uses TRBV7-2 and TRBJ2-5; 8 nucleotides line up with TRBD2. Losses at the gene ends were 3 bases for V and 1 base for J; bases not matched to a gene: 10. Germline-derived CDR1 and CDR2 are SGHTA and FQGNSA. This CDR3 contains 17 residues. Full variable domain (outside the CDR3, taken from reference TRBV7-2 and TRBJ2-5): GAGVSQSPSNKVTEKGKDVELRCDPISGHTALYWYRQSLGQGLEFLIYFQGNSAPDKSGLPSDRFSAERTGGSVSTLTIQRTQQEDSAVYLCASSFQSVAGPQETQYFGPGTRLLVL.

V gene TRBV5-1 combines with J gene TRBJ2-7; D unresolved. CDR1 is SGHRS, CDR2 YFSETQ, per germline. This CDR3 contains 15 residues. Trimming shortened V by 0 bases and J by 0 bases, and 10 bases separated the two germline ends. The CDR3 nucleotides read TGCGCCAGCAGCTTGGATCGCTCGGTCTCCTACGAGCAGTACTTC. Amino acids: CASSLDRSVSYEQYF.

The V gene is TRBV25-1, the J gene TRBJ2-1; either TRBD1 or TRBD2 may supply D (5 bases each). Germline CDR1 and CDR2: MGHDK and SYGVNS. The CDR3 is made up of 14 amino acids. The ends were cut back, 5 bases at V and 5 bases at J, with 13 bases in the middle. DNA for the CDR3: TGTGCCAGCAGTACACCGGGACGGCACAATGAGCAGTTCTTC. Residues: CASSTPGRHNEQFF.

As regards this clone: A read error may produce the germline difference seen at one junction end. The chain uses TRBV7-9 and TRBJ2-2; 11 bases align to TRBD2. Germline V gene sequence: CDR1 SEHNR, CDR2 FQNEAQ (reference sequence). The CDR3 consists of 12 residues. As DNA, the CDR3 is TGTGCCAGCAGCTTCGCTAGCGGGGGGCCGGCTTTT. Protein: CASSFASGGPAF.

Comments on this clone: At the DNA level, this CDR3 is encoded by other sequences in the same sample as well. The chain couples TRBV5-1 to TRBJ1-2; no reliable D call. This CDR3 is built from 12 residues. V dropped 1 base and J dropped 2 bases, with 3 bases sitting between them. The V gene's germline CDR1 is SGHRS and CDR2 YFSETQ. CDR3 residues: CASSLSNYGYTF. DNA for the CDR3: TGCGCCAGCAGCTTGTCGAACTATGGCTACACCTTC.

The chain has TRBV6-5 and TRBJ1-2, with D unresolved. CDR3 size: 13 residues. Trimming shortened V by 7 bases and J by 6 bases, and 15 bases separated the two germline ends. Looked up from germline, CDR1 is MNHEY and CDR2 is SVGAGI. The DNA for the CDR3 is TGTGCCAGCAACATTCCCCTACTTGATGGCTACACCTTC. Its translation is CASNIPLLDGYTF.

The chain links TRBV5-4 to TRBJ2-3; D unclear. The CDR3 consists of 16 residues. CDR1 and CDR2 (germline): SGHNT, YYREEE (reference sequence). Trimming pared 2 bases from V and 4 bases from J, leaving 17 bases between. CDR3 nucleotide sequence: TGTGCCAGCAGCTTATTGGAAGGGAAAGGAGCAGATACGCAGTATTTT. Translating gives CASSLLEGKGADTQYF.

The chain combines TRBV10-1 with TRBJ2-3; no firm D call. The ends were cut back, 3 bases at V and 3 bases at J, with 7 bases in the middle. This CDR3 has 13 residues. Looked up from germline, CDR1 is WNHNN and CDR2 is SYGVQD (reference sequence). The chain's CDR3 is CASSDMRTDTQYF. The CDR3 coding sequence is TGCGCCAGCAGTGATATGCGAACAGATACGCAGTATTTT.

This rearrangement joins TRBV9 to TRBJ1-2; 7 nucleotides agree with TRBD1. J lost 3 bases, V lost 1 base, and 18 bases had no gene match. The CDR3 runs to 19 residues. The V gene's germline CDR1 is SGDLS and CDR2 YYNGEE. This CDR3 is CASSVSSHRGTESYYGYTF. CDR3 sequence (DNA): TGTGCCAGCAGCGTATCAAGCCACCGCGGGACAGAATCTTACTATGGCTACACCTTC.

In this sample, this clone turned up once. The V and J genes are TRBV7-9 and TRBJ2-2; D gene uncertain. This CDR3 is built from 15 residues. V was shortened by 5 bases and J by 2 bases, with 12 bases between the two germline ends. Germline V gene sequence: CDR1 SEHNR, CDR2 FQNEAQ (reference sequence). CDR3 bases: TGTGCCAGCAGCCGACGGCTGGTTAACACCGGGGAGCTGTTTTTT. Translating it yields CASSRRLVNTGELFF.

V gene TRBV3-1 (or the pseudogene TRBV3-2) combines with J gene TRBJ2-1, with a possible D match to TRBD1 (6 bases). V was clipped by 0 bases and J by 1 base, with 16 bases between them. CDR3 length equals 18 residues. Germline V gives CDR1 LGHDT, CDR2 YNNKEL (reference sequence). The CDR3 reads CASSQDRWDITSYNEQFF. The CDR3 region has the DNA TGTGCCAGCAGCCAAGATCGGTGGGACATCACTTCCTACAATGAGCAGTTCTTC.

The chain is built from TRBV11-2 and TRBJ1-6; D is perhaps TRBD1 (5 bases). The CDR3 has 15 amino acids. V gave up 1 base and J gave up 7 bases, with 11 bases separating them. CDR1 and CDR2 from the germline V gene are SGHAT and FQNNGV. CDR3 in amino acids: CASSLVQGLNSPLHF. CDR3 nucleotides: TGTGCCAGCAGCTTAGTGCAGGGATTGAATTCACCCCTCCACTTT.

V and J are TRBV6-2 or TRBV6-3 and TRBJ2-3; D perhaps matches TRBD1 (5 bases). Germline V gives CDR1 MNHEY, CDR2 SVGEGT. V was cut by 2 bases and J by 11 bases, with 17 bases left in between. This CDR3 is 14 amino acids long. The CDR3 DNA follows: TGTGCCAGCAGTTACGGGGCAGGGCCCGTGAAGCAGTATTTT. This gives the protein CASSYGAGPVKQYF.

The chain joins TRBV28 to TRBJ2-4; D possibly matches TRBD1 or TRBD2 (5 bases each). This CDR3 region has 15 residues. V lost 6 bases to trimming and J lost 1 base, with 13 bases between them. The germline CDR1 and CDR2 sequences are MDHEN and SYDVKM. CDR3 residues: CASRRGVMAKNIQYF. In DNA form, the CDR3 reads TGTGCCAGCAGGAGAGGGGTGATGGCCAAAAACATTCAGTACTTC.

The rearrangement joins TRBV5-1 to TRBJ1-5, with TRBD1 matching over 9 bases. The V and J ends lost 3 bases and 0 bases, in that order; junction bases with no gene match: 13. The CDR3 spans 19 residues. In germline, CDR1 is SGHRS, CDR2 YFSETQ. The CDR3 region has the DNA TGCGCCAGCAGCTCGGAATCCCCACAGGGGGCTCATAGCAATCAGCCCCAGCATTTT. As protein: CASSSESPQGAHSNQPQHF.